Following are 15 T cell receptor beta chains from one sample sequenced in a study of CD8+ T cells in alopecia areata. Specified treatment: oral pan-JAK inhibitor, 5-10 mg twice daily. Extraction and reverse transcription of RNA yielded cDNA as the sequencing template. Generated by immunoSEQ multiplex PCR, the TCRdb table keeps only in-frame clones and is missing some. The sample holds around 140,000 clones, roughly 54% seen once. The source was CD8+ T cells sorted from blood, collected at week 4, from a patient treated with tofacitinib. These receptors were collected from a human donor with alopecia areata.

The chain employs TRBV5-6 and TRBJ1-1; TRBD1 is a possible D gene (6 bases). Trimming took off 4 bases at V and 1 base at J, with 8 bases between the two ends. From germline, CDR1 is SGHDT and CDR2 YYEEEE. The length of the CDR3 is 13 residues. CDR3 amino acids: CASSRGGNTEAFF. CDR3 nucleotide sequence: TGTGCCAGCAGCCGAGGGGGGAACACTGAAGCTTTCTTT.

The chain carries TRBV25-1 and TRBJ1-2; no reliable D call. Between the trimmed V and J ends, which lost 2 bases and 4 bases, there was a span of 5 bases. The CDR3 has 12 amino acids. In germline, CDR1 is MGHDK, CDR2 SYGVNS. CDR3 sequence reads: CASSEVFYGYTF. CDR3 in DNA: TGTGCCAGCAGTGAAGTATTCTATGGCTACACCTTC.

This clone was seen a handful of times. CDR3 bases: TGTGCCTGGAACCAGCGGGGTTACAATGAGCAGTTCTTC. This encodes CAWNQRGYNEQFF. V usage is TRBV30 and J usage is TRBJ2-1; 7 bases align to TRBD2. This CDR3 has 13 amino acids. CDR1 is GTSNPN, CDR2 SVGIG, per germline (reference sequence). J lost 4 bases, V lost 4 bases, and 4 bases had no gene match.

The V and J genes are TRBV19 and TRBJ2-7; D possibly corresponds to TRBD2 (6 bases). Between the trimmed V and J ends, which lost 6 bases and 4 bases, there was a span of 10 bases. Germline assignment: CDR1 LNHDA and CDR2 SQIVND (reference sequence). The CDR3 runs to 12 residues. The CDR3 loop reads CASSAAGYEQYF. The CDR3 coding sequence is TGTGCCAGTAGCGCGGCGGGATACGAGCAGTACTTC.

This clone was recorded a few times. J is TRBJ1-1 and V is TRBV29-1; D might be TRBD1 (6 bases). The CDR3 contains 13 residues. V lost 6 bases to trimming and J lost 6 bases, with 17 bases between them. Germline V gene sequence: CDR1 SQVTM, CDR2 ANQGSEA. CDR3 amino acids: CSVATGHRAEAFF. The DNA for the CDR3 is TGCAGCGTAGCGACAGGTCATCGTGCTGAAGCTTTCTTT.

The rearrangement joins TRBV30 to TRBJ2-1, with 7 bases identical to TRBD1. Germline V gene sequence: CDR1 GTSNPN, CDR2 SVGIG (reference sequence). The J segment lost 3 bases and the V segment lost 3 bases, leaving 8 bases of the junction unmatched. This CDR3 comprises 15 residues. For the CDR3, the DNA is TGTGCCTGGAGGGGGACAGTCGAAATCTACAATGAGCAGTTCTTC. Protein sequence: CAWRGTVEIYNEQFF.

This clone was observed a few times. The chain combines TRBV6-4 with TRBJ1-5, with a tentative D call TRBD1 (6 bases). There are 13 residues in the CDR3. Germline values: CDR1 MRHNA, CDR2 SNTAGT. Trimming pared 3 bases from V and 6 bases from J, leaving 9 bases between. The CDR3 reads CASSEGGAQPQHF. The CDR3 DNA sequence: TGTGCCAGCAGTGAGGGGGGCGCTCAGCCCCAGCATTTT.

This chain links TRBV29-1 with TRBJ2-7; D remains ambiguous. Deletions cut 0 bases from V and 1 base from J, with 7 bases between. The CDR3 extends over 13 amino acids. Germline CDR1 reads SQVTM; CDR2 reads ANQGSEA. CDR3 bases: TGCAGCGTTGAAGATTCCGGTTCCTACGAGCAGTACTTC. As protein: CSVEDSGSYEQYF.

This clone was found a few times. This chain links TRBV7-2 with TRBJ1-1; maybe TRBD1 (6 bases). Germline CDR1 reads SGHTA; CDR2 reads FQGNSA. V lost 5 bases and J lost 6, with 13 bases in between. CDR3 size: 13 residues. CDR3 DNA: TGTGCCAGCAGCCCCGTTGAGGGGGCTGAAGCTTTCTTT. Its translation is CASSPVEGAEAFF. Together with reference TRBV7-2 and TRBJ1-1, the CDR3 gives the full variable domain: GAGVSQSPSNKVTEKGKDVELRCDPISGHTALYWYRQSLGQGLEFLIYFQGNSAPDKSGLPSDRFSAERTGGSVSTLTIQRTQQEDSAVYLCASSPVEGAEAFFGQGTRLTVV.

For this clone: This CDR3 is also generated by other DNA sequences in the sample. This chain connects TRBV6-5 to TRBJ2-1; D gene unclear. Germline CDR1 is MNHEY and CDR2 is SVGAGI. Trimming took 2 bases from V and 10 from J, leaving 6 bases between them. The CDR3 is made up of 11 amino acids. CDR3: CASSYGVEQFF. CDR3 bases: TGTGCCAGCAGTTACGGGGTGGAGCAGTTCTTC.

This chain links TRBV29-1 with TRBJ2-7, with 7 bases matching TRBD1. CDR1 is SQVTM, CDR2 ANQGSEA, per germline. There are 13 residues in the CDR3. The J segment lost 3 bases and the V segment lost 4 bases, leaving 6 bases of the junction unmatched. CDR3 sequence: CSVGQGPDYEQYF. CDR3 DNA sequence: TGCAGCGTTGGACAGGGTCCTGACTACGAGCAGTACTTC.

This rearrangement joins TRBV10-3 to TRBJ2-3; either TRBD1 or TRBD2 may fit D (5 bases each). Germline lookup yields CDR1 ENHRY and CDR2 SYGVKD. Trimming removed 7 bases at V and 3 bases at J, with 11 bases between. The CDR3 runs 13 residues. In nucleotides, the CDR3 is TGTGCCATCATAAAAGAGGGGACAGATACGCAGTATTTT. It translates to CAIIKEGTDTQYF.

The chain is built from TRBV2 and TRBJ2-2; D remains ambiguous. Germline CDR1 is SNHLY and CDR2 is FYNNEI. The V and J ends lost 11 bases and 7 bases respectively, with 17 bases between them. CDR3 size: 13 residues. In DNA form, the CDR3 reads TGTGCCTCCCTCGTATCAACCGACGGGGAGCTGTTTTTT. This encodes CASLVSTDGELFF. Looking up the rest from reference TRBV2 and TRBJ2-2 gives the full variable domain: EPEVTQTPSHQVTQMGQEVILRCVPISNHLYFYWYRQILGQKVEFLVSFYNNEISEKSEIFDDQFSVERPDGSNFTLKIRSTKLEDSAMYFCASLVSTDGELFFGEGSRLTVL.

The chain joins TRBV5-1 to TRBJ1-4; 7 bases are a match to TRBD1. Per germline, CDR1 SGHRS and CDR2 YFSETQ. Unmatched junction bases numbered 6, after V lost 3 bases and J lost 1 base. The CDR3 totals 16 residues. The CDR3 DNA reads as TGCGCCAGCAGCTCCAGGGGGGGAGGAACTAATGAAAAACTGTTTTTT. This codes for CASSSRGGGTNEKLFF.

V and J are TRBV2 and TRBJ2-7; D gene uncertain. Trimming removed 3 bases from V and 1 base from J, with 7 bases in between. CDR1 and CDR2 (germline): SNHLY, FYNNEI. This CDR3 region has 13 residues. CDR3 bases: TGTGCCAGCAGTGACGCGCAGTCCTACGAGCAGTACTTC. This encodes CASSDAQSYEQYF.